This T cell receptor (beta chain) comes out of a study of PD-1 blockade in classical Hodgkin lymphoma. Assay used: immunoSEQ multiplex PCR; TCRdb lists only in-frame clones, some missing. This sample has around 25,000 clones, with approximately 80% found just once. The time point: cycle 4 day 1 (C4D1), after 6 weeks of nivolumab. Each of the patients experienced relapse following autologous stem cell transplantation, and their brentuximab vedotin exposure differed. Sequenced material: peripheral blood mononuclear cells (PBMCs), taken before the fourth cycle of nivolumab. This receptor was taken from a human donor with classical Hodgkin lymphoma.

Written as DNA, the CDR3 is TGTGCCAGCTCACCGTTCGGGACAGGGAATTACGAGCAGTACTTC. Its translation is CASSPFGTGNYEQYF. The V call is TRBV18, the J call TRBJ2-7; 9 positions match TRBD1. Losses at the gene ends were 3 bases for V and 4 bases for J; bases not matched to a gene: 7. The germline V gene encodes CDR1 KGHSH and CDR2 LQKENI. The CDR3 totals 15 residues.